This T cell receptor beta chain was identified in a study of control samples from healthy donors and cancer patients. CDR3 size: 11 residues. The germline V gene encodes CDR1 SQVTM and CDR2 ANQGSEA. With 7 bases removed from V and 6 bases from J, the gap between germline ends came to 12 bases. Sequenced by immunoSEQ multiplex PCR; TCRdb stores in-frame clones only, minus some. The table has 63,000 or so clones, 84% seen once. This receptor was obtained from a man over 45 in good health. The sequenced material came from blood. This rearrangement joins TRBV29-1 to TRBJ1-2; D gene unclear. The CDR3 bases are TGCAGCGCAGCTGGGGAGCATGGCTACACCTTC. Protein product: CSAAGEHGYTF.